The rows below give T cell receptor beta chains drawn from one sample of a study of blood T cell repertoires in COVID-19. Repertoires were generated with immunoSEQ multiplex PCR, while TCRdb's copy carries only in-frame clones and drops some. The sample carries approximately 300,000 clones, around 86% recorded once. Sequenced material: peripheral blood. The receptors were gathered from a man aged 45-65 years with active or convalescent COVID-19. Each CDR3 is given with its conserved first and last residue. A D gene is named only where the DNA matches it firmly. Clone size is shown for a subset of rows, as once, few, many or a class of expanded clone.

DNA | CDR3 | length | D | V | size | J
TGTGCCATCAGCCGACTAGCGGGGGCAGACGAGCAGTACTTC | CAISRLAGADEQYF | 14 | TRBD2 | TRBV10-3 | - | TRBJ2-7
TGTGCCAGCAGTTTGTCACCCGGTGAAGCTTTCTTT | CASSLSPGEAFF | 12 | - | TRBV12-3/TRBV12-4 | few | TRBJ1-1
TGTGCCAGCAGTTTAGAGTACAGGGCGGTGAATTCACCCCTCCACTTT | CASSLEYRAVNSPLHF | 16 | - | TRBV27 | - | TRBJ1-6
TGTGCCAGCAGCCAAATGGACAGGCCTAACACTGAAGCTTTCTTT | CASSQMDRPNTEAFF | 15 | TRBD1 | TRBV3-1/TRBV3-2 | - | TRBJ1-1
TGTGCCAGCAGCCTTCTTACAGGGGGCAGAGGCTACACCTTC | CASSLLTGGRGYTF | 14 | TRBD1 | TRBV6-2/TRBV6-3 | - | TRBJ1-2
TGTGCCAGCAGCTTGGCGGAGACCCAGTACTTC | CASSLAETQYF | 11 | - | TRBV5-6 | - | TRBJ2-5
TGTGCCAGCAGTTACAGAATGGGACTGGCCACCGGGGAGCTGTTTTTT | CASSYRMGLATGELFF | 16 | - | TRBV6-2/TRBV6-3 | - | TRBJ2-2
TGCGCCAGCAGCCAAGACGCCCTAGCGGGGGCCTTGTTGAATGAGCAGTTCTTC | CASSQDALAGALLNEQFF | 18 | TRBD2 | TRBV4-3 | once | TRBJ2-1
TGTGCCAGCAGCCAAGGGACATCGAGGTTGAACACTGAAGCTTTCTTT | CASSQGTSRLNTEAFF | 16 | - | TRBV14 | - | TRBJ1-1
TGTGCCAGTAGTCCTGGGGCCCGATCTCCTGGAAACACCATATATTTT | CASSPGARSPGNTIYF | 16 | - | TRBV19 | - | TRBJ1-3
TGTGCCAGCGCCCAGTACGAGGCTTACGAGCAGTACTTC | CASAQYEAYEQYF | 13 | - | TRBV27 | - | TRBJ2-7
TGCGCCAGCAGCAACCCCGGAGGCCAAGAGACCCAGTACTTC | CASSNPGGQETQYF | 14 | - | TRBV5-1 | - | TRBJ2-5
TGCAGCGTTGTACGCCGGGACAGAAACACTGAAGCTTTCTTT | CSVVRRDRNTEAFF | 14 | TRBD1 | TRBV29-1 | - | TRBJ1-1
TGTGCCAGCAGTCTCCTACCCTTGCGCTACGGCACAGATACGCAGTATTTT | CASSLLPLRYGTDTQYF | 17 | - | TRBV27 | - | TRBJ2-3
TGTGCCAGTAGTCCCCCGGGGAACACTGAAGCTTTCTTT | CASSPPGNTEAFF | 13 | - | TRBV19 | - | TRBJ1-1
TGTGCCAGCAGCCGGGGGGCGGGGCCCTACAATGAGCAGTTCTTC | CASSRGAGPYNEQFF | 15 | - | TRBV5-4 | - | TRBJ2-1
TGTGCCAGCACCACAGGGGATTCACCCCTCCACTTT | CASTTGDSPLHF | 12 | TRBD1 | TRBV27 | - | TRBJ1-6
TGTGCCAGCAGCTCGACTAGCGGGGGCACAGATACGCAGTATTTT | CASSSTSGGTDTQYF | 15 | TRBD2 | TRBV11-2 | - | TRBJ2-3
TGTGCCAGCAAAGGACAAATGAACACTGAAGCTTTCTTT | CASKGQMNTEAFF | 13 | - | TRBV7-3 | - | TRBJ1-1
TGTGCCGGACAGGGGGAGTCGGCTGAAGCTTTCTTT | CAGQGESAEAFF | 12 | TRBD1 | TRBV30 | - | TRBJ1-1
TGTGCCAGCAGCTTTGGGGACAGGGGGAATTCACCCCTCCACTTT | CASSFGDRGNSPLHF | 15 | TRBD1 | TRBV7-9 | - | TRBJ1-6
TGTGCCAGCAGTTACTCGGAGGGACAGGTGCACTATGGCTACACCTTC | CASSYSEGQVHYGYTF | 16 | TRBD1 | TRBV6-5 | - | TRBJ1-2
TGTGCCAGCAGATCCCCCTGGACAGCCTATGGCTACACCTTC | CASRSPWTAYGYTF | 14 | - | TRBV5-6 | - | TRBJ1-2
TGTGCCAGCAGCTTCTTCAGGGGCGGAAACACCATATATTTT | CASSFFRGGNTIYF | 14 | - | TRBV4-2 | few | TRBJ1-3
TGTGCCAGCAGCCCCCGACTAGCGGAACTTTACGAGCAGTACTTC | CASSPRLAELYEQYF | 15 | TRBD2 | TRBV7-9 | once | TRBJ2-7
TGTGCCAGCAGTGAAACGTACAGGGTACTTAATCAGCCCCAGCATTTT | CASSETYRVLNQPQHF | 16 | - | TRBV6-1 | - | TRBJ1-5
TGTGCCAGCAGCCCAGGGACAGCAAACACCGGGGAGCTGTTTTTT | CASSPGTANTGELFF | 15 | TRBD1 | TRBV7-8 | once | TRBJ2-2
TGTGCCAGCAGCTTGGCCTCAGGCGAAAATTCACCCCTCCACTTT | CASSLASGENSPLHF | 15 | - | TRBV5-4 | - | TRBJ1-6
TGTGCCAGCAGTTTACATACTGAAGCTTTCTTT | CASSLHTEAFF | 11 | - | TRBV28 | - | TRBJ1-1
TGTGCCAGCAGCCACAGGGGAATGAACACTGAAGCTTTCTTT | CASSHRGMNTEAFF | 14 | - | TRBV3-1/TRBV3-2 | - | TRBJ1-1
TGTGCCAGCAGCTGGACAGGGGGCTCGAACACCGGGGAGCTGTTTTTT | CASSWTGGSNTGELFF | 16 | TRBD1 | TRBV5-4 | - | TRBJ2-2
TGTGCCAGCATACTTAGCGGGAGTACCCACAATGAGCAGTTCTTC | CASILSGSTHNEQFF | 15 | TRBD2 | TRBV7-9 | - | TRBJ2-1
TGTGCCAGTAGTATTCAAAGGGGGTCCTCCTACGAGCAGTACTTC | CASSIQRGSSYEQYF | 15 | - | TRBV19 | - | TRBJ2-7
TGCGCCAGCAGCCAAGGTGCGCGGGGGCGAGGAGAGACCCAGTACTTC | CASSQGARGRGETQYF | 16 | - | TRBV4-3 | - | TRBJ2-5
TGTGCCAGCAGCTTAGACAGGGGGTATGGCTACACCTTC | CASSLDRGYGYTF | 13 | TRBD1 | TRBV11-2 | - | TRBJ1-2
TGTGCCAGCAGCTCCGGGACAGTGACTAACTATGGCTACACCTTC | CASSSGTVTNYGYTF | 15 | TRBD1 | TRBV7-2 | - | TRBJ1-2
TGTGCCAGCAGTTTCTTTACAGGAACCTTGAACACTGAAGCTTTCTTT | CASSFFTGTLNTEAFF | 16 | - | TRBV5-6 | - | TRBJ1-1
TGTGCCAGCAGCATGAACAGGGCGGGCTACACCTTC | CASSMNRAGYTF | 12 | - | TRBV5-8 | - | TRBJ1-2
TGCGCCAGCAGTCAATCCCCGGCAGGGGATAATTCACCCCTCCACTTT | CASSQSPAGDNSPLHF | 16 | - | TRBV23-1 | - | TRBJ1-6
TGTGCCAGCAGCTCCGGACAGACCTATAATTCACCCCTCCACTTT | CASSSGQTYNSPLHF | 15 | - | TRBV28 | - | TRBJ1-6
TGTGCCAGCAGCTTAGTTGGGACAGGGTCCACAGATACGCAGTATTTT | CASSLVGTGSTDTQYF | 16 | TRBD1 | TRBV7-6 | - | TRBJ2-3
TGCAGCGTAGTCCAAGGGGCTGCAGATACGCAGTATTTT | CSVVQGAADTQYF | 13 | - | TRBV29-1 | - | TRBJ2-3
TGTGCCAGCAGCCCAACTAGCGTACCCTACAATGAGCAGTTCTTC | CASSPTSVPYNEQFF | 15 | TRBD2 | TRBV6-5 | - | TRBJ2-1
TGTGCCACCCTACCGGGGGACAGTAGCAATCAGCCCCAGCATTTT | CATLPGDSSNQPQHF | 15 | TRBD1 | TRBV24-1 | - | TRBJ1-5
TGTGCCAGCAGCTCGGCGGCAGGGACAGGCGGGAATTCACCCCTCCACTTT | CASSSAAGTGGNSPLHF | 17 | TRBD1 | TRBV11-2 | - | TRBJ1-6
TGTGCCAGCAGCCCGGGGGGCAACTATGGCTACACCTTC | CASSPGGNYGYTF | 13 | - | TRBV2 | once | TRBJ1-2
TGTGCCAGCAGTTTCCGGACTGAAGCTTTCTTT | CASSFRTEAFF | 11 | - | TRBV28 | - | TRBJ1-1
TGTGCCAGCAGCTTAGGAACGACTAGCGGGAGGGATCAGTTCTTC | CASSLGTTSGRDQFF | 15 | TRBD2 | TRBV11-1 | - | TRBJ2-1
TGTGCCAGCAGCCCCACCAGGGGAGCGAATGTCAATGAGCAGTTCTTC | CASSPTRGANVNEQFF | 16 | - | TRBV11-2 | - | TRBJ2-1
TGTGCCATCAGTGAAGGAGAGAACACCGGGGAGCTGTTTTTT | CAISEGENTGELFF | 14 | - | TRBV10-3 | - | TRBJ2-2
TGTGCCAGCAGCCAAGTCCGGGACAGGGTTGCCGACACCTTC | CASSQVRDRVADTF | 14 | TRBD1 | TRBV4-2 | - | TRBJ1-2
TGTGCCAGCAGCCCCCAAAGGGGGATCCAAGAGACCCAGTACTTC | CASSPQRGIQETQYF | 15 | - | TRBV9 | - | TRBJ2-5
TGCGCCAGCAGCTTGTGGGGGGACACCGGGGAGCTGTTTTTT | CASSLWGDTGELFF | 14 | - | TRBV5-1 | - | TRBJ2-2
TGCGCCAGCAGCCCCGGACGGGGCAATGAGCAGTTCTTC | CASSPGRGNEQFF | 13 | - | TRBV5-1 | - | TRBJ2-1
TGTGCCAGCAGCTTAGATCTCGGCGAGCAGTACTTC | CASSLDLGEQYF | 12 | - | TRBV11-2 | - | TRBJ2-7